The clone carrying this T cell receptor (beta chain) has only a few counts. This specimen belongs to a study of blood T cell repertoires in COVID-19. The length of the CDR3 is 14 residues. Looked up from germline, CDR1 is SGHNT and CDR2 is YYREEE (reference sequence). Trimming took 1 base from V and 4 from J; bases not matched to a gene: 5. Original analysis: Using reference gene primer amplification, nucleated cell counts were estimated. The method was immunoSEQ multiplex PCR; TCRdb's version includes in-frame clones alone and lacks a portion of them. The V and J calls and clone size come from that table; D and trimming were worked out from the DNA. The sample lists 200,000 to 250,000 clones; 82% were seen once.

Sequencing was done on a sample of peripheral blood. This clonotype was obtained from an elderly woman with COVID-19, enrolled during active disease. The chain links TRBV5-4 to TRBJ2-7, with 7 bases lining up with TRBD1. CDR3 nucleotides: TGTGCCAGCAGCTTGAAGGGGGCGGTTTACGAGCAGTACTTC. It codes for CASSLKGAVYEQYF.